This T cell receptor beta chain stems from a study of shared clonotypes between healthy human individuals. In the study overall: A couple of women and three men aged 18 to 49 served as donors.

As defined, naive CD8 cells were CD45RO-negative and positively selected for CCR7, with terminally differentiated effector memory CD45RA+ cells excluded. Findings and limits, study-wide: Researchers found naive subsets generally carried larger estimated richness than memory subsets. For sorted subsets, rarefaction showed incomplete sequencing despite large depth.

As for this clone: The antigen remains unidentified.

The assay ran at deep level. Profiled with immunoSEQ multiplex PCR; TCRdb holds only in-frame clones, not every one. The top ten hold about 1.6% of the sample, which has about 1.9 million clones, about 93% seen once. J lost 1 base, V lost 7 bases, and 2 bases had no gene match. The CDR3 runs to 13 residues. The V gene's germline CDR1 is SQVTM and CDR2 ANQGSEA. This receptor was identified in a man between 18 and 29 years old in good health. Some clones in this sample may be carry-over from other donors' samples. Material for sequencing was naive CD8+ T cells from PBMCs. The chain links TRBV29-1 to TRBJ2-1; the match to TRBD1 covers 9 bases. As DNA, the CDR3 is TGCAGCGGTGGGACAGGGTCCTACAATGAGCAGTTCTTC. It is translated as CSGGTGSYNEQFF.